The 31 T cell receptor beta chains listed next were all sequenced from one sample in a study of CD8 T cells in ankylosing spondylitis. TCRdb reprocessed the 5' RACE reads with MiXCR, giving one entry per CDR3 protein. The sample lists some 240,000 distinct CDR3 sequences; more than 20% were seen once. The material sequenced was blood, either unsorted or a sorted T cell fraction (not recorded which). These receptors all come from a male donor with ankylosing spondylitis or in good health (not recorded which).

To note about this clonotype: Just one base apart from a much larger clone, this may be a read error. This chain connects TRBV12-3 or TRBV12-4 to TRBJ1-3, with D unclear. With 7 bases removed from V and 4 bases from J, the gap between germline ends came to 14 bases. The CDR3 extends over 14 amino acids. The CDR3 loop is CASNFGQAGNTIYF. DNA of the CDR3: TGTGCCAGCAATTTTGGGCAGGCGGGAAACACCATATATTTT.

This clonotype was seen at least ten times. The chain has TRBV20-1 and TRBJ2-5, with unresolved D. V was clipped by 2 bases and J by 2 bases, with 9 bases between them. Looked up from germline, CDR1 is DFQATT and CDR2 is SNEGSKA (reference sequence). CDR3 length equals 13 residues. CDR3 in DNA: TGCAGTGCTAGATTCGTACAGCAAGAGACCCAGTACTTC. Encoded protein: CSARFVQQETQYF.

This clonotype was counted at least ten times. The rearrangement uses TRBV28 and TRBJ1-5; 7 nucleotides align to TRBD1. The CDR3 is 14 amino acids. Germline V CDR1 and CDR2: MDHEN, SYDVKM. With V trimmed by 6 bases and J by 5 bases, 7 bases remained unmatched. The CDR3: CASRQGTAYQPQHF. The DNA for the CDR3 is TGTGCCAGCAGACAGGGGACGGCTTATCAGCCCCAGCATTTT.

The chain links TRBV9 to TRBJ1-6, with D tentatively TRBD1 (5 bases). The CDR3 runs to 13 residues. Trimming cost V 2 bases and J 10 bases, with 10 bases left between them. Germline V CDR1 and CDR2: SGDLS, YYNGEE. The CDR3 spells CASSVGGTSPLHF. CDR3 DNA: TGTGCCAGCAGCGTGGGGGGAACCTCACCCCTCCACTTT.

This rearrangement joins TRBV29-1 to TRBJ1-1; TRBD1 might be the D (5 bases). V lost 5 bases and J lost 3, with 10 bases in between. This CDR3 region has 12 residues. The germline gives CDR1 SQVTM, CDR2 ANQGSEA. CDR3 amino acids: CSVWDGDTEAFF. The CDR3 bases are TGCAGCGTTTGGGACGGCGACACTGAAGCTTTCTTT.

This clonotype was counted only a few times. In this CDR3 the conserved last residue, phenylalanine or tryptophan, is missing, so a read error is likely. It is unclear where the CDR3 begins or ends on the DNA, so no DNA is shown, and the CDR3 is as TCRdb lists it. V usage is TRBV28 and J usage is TRBJ1-1. A total of 12 residues make up the CDR3, ends included. The germline gives CDR1 MDHEN, CDR2 SYDVKM. The CDR3: CASSSGPGTMLR.

The sample holds a few counts of this clonotype. The genes are TRBV12-3 or TRBV12-4 and TRBJ1-2, with 8 bases lining up with TRBD1. There are 12 residues in the CDR3. Trimming removed 6 bases from V and 8 bases from J; junction bases left unmatched: 5. The CDR3 DNA follows: TGTGCCAGCAGGCCAGGGGGCGGGGGCTACACCTTC. Its translation is CASRPGGGGYTF.

This clonotype was seen many times. This chain's CDR3 is CASSFLSGLYEQYF. For the CDR3, the DNA is TGTGCCAGCAGTTTTCTTTCGGGACTGTACGAGCAGTACTTC. The gene calls are TRBV28 and TRBJ2-7; a possible D gene is TRBD2 (6 bases). The V and J ends lost 3 bases and 4 bases respectively, with 13 bases between them. CDR1 is MDHEN and CDR2 is SYDVKM in the germline V gene. The CDR3 length is 14 residues.

The sample holds a few counts of this clonotype. The chain uses TRBV7-2 and TRBJ2-3; 8 bases are shared with TRBD2. There are 16 residues in the CDR3. Germline CDR1 and CDR2: SGHTA and FQGNSA. The ends lost 1 base at V and 2 bases at J; junction bases unmatched: 5. The chain's CDR3 is CASSLDAGGHTDTQYF. The CDR3, as DNA: TGTGCCAGCAGCTTAGATGCGGGGGGCCACACAGATACGCAGTATTTT. Based on the CDR3 plus reference TRBV7-2 and TRBJ2-3, the full variable domain is GAGVSQSPSNKVTEKGKDVELRCDPISGHTALYWYRQSLGQGLEFLIYFQGNSAPDKSGLPSDRFSAERTGGSVSTLTIQRTQQEDSAVYLCASSLDAGGHTDTQYFGPGTRLTVL.

The chain carries TRBV20-1 and TRBJ1-4, with D possibly matching TRBD1 (5 bases). Trimming removed 6 bases at V and 8 bases at J, with 16 bases between. Germline V lookup: CDR1 DFQATT, CDR2 SNEGSKA (reference sequence). This CDR3 is 13 amino acids long. The CDR3: CSAQPGPGEKLFF. CDR3 nucleotide sequence: TGCAGTGCGCAACCGGGACCGGGGGAAAAACTGTTTTTT.

This clonotype showed up just a few times. The chain joins TRBV20-1 to TRBJ2-7, with a possible D match to TRBD2 (5 bases). Trimming took 4 bases from V and 7 from J, leaving 11 bases between them. The length of the CDR3 is 11 residues. Germline assignment: CDR1 DFQATT and CDR2 SNEGSKA (reference sequence). This CDR3 reads CSAIVGSEQYF. The CDR3 nucleotides are TGCAGTGCTATCGTAGGGAGTGAGCAGTACTTC.

This clonotype was seen a few times. The V call is TRBV12-3 or TRBV12-4, the J call TRBJ2-7, with D perhaps matching TRBD2 (6 bases). This CDR3 contains 13 residues. The V end lost 3 bases, the J end lost 5 bases, and 11 bases lay between the germline ends. The CDR3 nucleotides are TGTGCCAGCAGTTTCGGGGGTACGGACGAGCAGTACTTC. Translated, it gives CASSFGGTDEQYF.

The chain employs TRBV3-1 and TRBJ2-3; perhaps TRBD1 as D (5 bases). The germline gives CDR1 LGHDT, CDR2 YNNKEL (reference sequence). This CDR3 contains 14 residues. The germline V and J ends were trimmed by 4 bases and 0 bases, with 8 bases remaining between them. In nucleotides, the CDR3 is TGTGCCAGCAGCCGGTCAGGGAGCACAGATACGCAGTATTTT. This sequence encodes CASSRSGSTDTQYF.

In its sample, this clonotype was seen many times. The genes are TRBV5-1 and TRBJ2-2, with D unclear. Germline CDR1 and CDR2: SGHRS and YFSETQ. V dropped 0 bases and J dropped 6 bases, with 6 bases sitting between them. The CDR3 runs to 13 residues. The CDR3: CASSLELPGELFF. DNA for the CDR3: TGCGCCAGCAGCTTGGAGCTTCCCGGGGAGCTGTTTTTT.

This clonotype was seen at least ten times. The chain's CDR3 is CSAYKGQAISYEQYF. The CDR3 DNA sequence: TGCAGTGCTTACAAGGGACAGGCGATCTCCTACGAGCAGTACTTC. The chain carries TRBV20-1 and TRBJ2-7, with 8 bases aligning to TRBD1. Germline values: CDR1 DFQATT, CDR2 SNEGSKA (reference sequence). CDR3 length: 15 residues. The trim removed 5 bases at V and 0 bases at J, leaving 9 bases unmatched.

This clonotype was found many times. V is TRBV5-1 and J is TRBJ2-5, with D unclear. The CDR3 runs 14 residues. The germline gives CDR1 SGHRS, CDR2 YFSETQ. V lost 4 bases and J lost 0, with 10 bases in between. The CDR3: CASSPRPDQETQYF. CDR3 nucleotide sequence: TGCGCCAGCAGCCCCCGTCCTGACCAAGAGACCCAGTACTTC.

Ten or more counts support this clonotype. The rearrangement joins TRBV12-3 or TRBV12-4 to TRBJ2-2, with 14 bases that match TRBD2. V trimming: 6 bases; J trimming: 6 bases; junction bases outside the gene matches: 12. CDR3 length: 18 residues. In DNA form, the CDR3 reads TGTGCCAGCAGCTTCCTCCCTCGACTAGCGGGGGGGCCCGGGGAGCTGTTTTTT. It translates to CASSFLPRLAGGPGELFF.

The chain links TRBV20-1 to TRBJ2-5; the match to TRBD1 covers 8 bases. Germline CDR1 and CDR2: DFQATT and SNEGSKA (reference sequence). This CDR3 has 13 residues. V lost 6 bases and J lost 5; bases outside the gene matches: 8. As DNA, the CDR3 is TGCAGTGCCAGTCGACAGGGGCGTGAGACCCAGTACTTC. Its protein is CSASRQGRETQYF.

This clonotype was detected ten times or more. The chain joins TRBV4-2 to TRBJ1-3; D unresolved. CDR1 and CDR2 from the germline V gene are LGHNA and YNFKEQ. The ends were cut back, 3 bases at V and 0 bases at J, with 9 bases in the middle. The CDR3 consists of 15 residues. The CDR3 sequence is CASSHESSSGNTIYF. CDR3 nucleotide sequence: TGTGCCAGCAGCCACGAGAGTAGCTCTGGAAACACCATATATTTT.

The sample holds many counts of this clonotype. The V call is TRBV13, the J call TRBJ2-7; D is undetermined. CDR1 is PRHDT, CDR2 FYEKMQ, per germline (reference sequence). The CDR3 has 13 amino acids. Deletions cut 7 bases from V and 1 base from J, with 11 bases between. CDR3 in amino acids: CASIRRRSYEQYF. Written as DNA, the CDR3 is TGTGCCAGCATTAGAAGAAGGTCCTACGAGCAGTACTTC. The entire variable domain, with the rest obtained from reference TRBV13 and TRBJ2-7, is as follows: AAGVIQSPRHLIKEKRETATLKCYPIPRHDTVYWYQQGPGQDPQFLISFYEKMQSDKGSIPDRFSAQQFSDYHSELNMSSLELGDSALYFCASIRRRSYEQYFGPGTRLTVT.

This clonotype was found many times. V and J are TRBV12-3 or TRBV12-4 and TRBJ2-2; no definite D call. The CDR3 extends over 13 amino acids. Trimming left V 6 bases short and J 7 bases short, with 12 bases between. The CDR3 DNA reads as TGTGCCAGCAGCCTTGAATGGAACGGGGAGCTGTTTTTT. It specifies CASSLEWNGELFF.

The V gene is TRBV7-8, the J gene TRBJ1-2; D may be TRBD1 (6 bases). Germline V lookup: CDR1 SGHVS, CDR2 FQNEAQ. The V and J ends lost 4 bases and 5 bases respectively, with 14 bases between them. This CDR3 has 14 residues. The CDR3 region has the DNA TGTGCCAGCAGCTCAAGGGGACACGAGTATGGCTACACCTTC. It is translated as CASSSRGHEYGYTF.

The J gene is TRBJ2-1, the V gene TRBV5-1, with D perhaps matching TRBD1 (6 bases). CDR1 is SGHRS, CDR2 YFSETQ, per germline. The V end lost 4 bases, the J end lost 6 bases, and 14 bases lay between the germline ends. CDR3 length: 14 amino acids. CDR3 bases: TGCGCCAGCAGCATTACTACAGGGTCCAATGAGCAGTTCTTC. Its translation is CASSITTGSNEQFF.

There are many counts of this clonotype. This chain connects TRBV20-1 to TRBJ2-4; D unresolved. CDR1 is DFQATT, CDR2 SNEGSKA, per germline (reference sequence). The V gene lost 5 bases and the J gene lost 4 bases, with 15 bases spanning the gap. This CDR3 comprises 14 residues. CDR3 in DNA: TGCAGTGCTCGCCCCGGGTCCACAAAAAACATTCAGTACTTC. Translation: CSARPGSTKNIQYF.

This clonotype was observed at least ten times. The rearrangement links TRBV3-1 to TRBJ1-6; no reliable D call. The CDR3 is made up of 15 amino acids. Trimming cost V 0 bases and J 9 bases, with 12 bases left between them. CDR1 is LGHDT, CDR2 YNNKEL, per germline (reference sequence). The CDR3: CASSQDFGIPSPLHF. The CDR3 nucleotides are TGTGCCAGCAGCCAAGATTTTGGGATTCCTTCACCCCTCCACTTT.

The rearrangement uses TRBV29-1 and TRBJ2-4, with 8 bases lining up with TRBD1. CDR1 SQVTM and CDR2 ANQGSEA come from the germline V gene. V lost 2 bases and J lost 9; bases outside the gene matches: 6. CDR3 length: 13 residues. CDR3 DNA: TGCAGCGTTGAACAGGGGGCGCGTGGCATTCAGTACTTC. Residues: CSVEQGARGIQYF.

J is TRBJ2-7 and V is TRBV7-9; D uncertain. V was cut by 1 base and J by 2 bases, with 6 bases left in between. From germline, CDR1 is SEHNR and CDR2 FQNEAQ (reference sequence). This CDR3 comprises 13 residues. The CDR3 sequence: CASSLESPYEQYF. The DNA of the CDR3 is TGTGCCAGCAGCTTAGAGTCCCCCTACGAGCAGTACTTC.

This clonotype was detected ten times or more. The rearrangement uses TRBV29-1 and TRBJ1-1; D is uncertain. V was pared by 1 base and J by 7 bases, with 16 bases between. This CDR3 contains 14 residues. Germline CDR1 SQVTM, CDR2 ANQGSEA. Here the CDR3 DNA reads TGCAGCGTTGAAGGAGAGGGTGACCCCCATGAAGCTTTCTTT. This encodes CSVEGEGDPHEAFF.

The chain is built from TRBV12-3 or TRBV12-4 and TRBJ2-5; TRBD1 might be the D (5 bases). The V and J ends lost 6 bases and 0 bases respectively, with 8 bases between them. The CDR3 length is 13 residues. The CDR3 region is CASRQDNQETQYF. The CDR3 nucleotides read TGTGCCAGCAGGCAGGACAACCAAGAGACCCAGTACTTC.

The genes are TRBV7-3 and TRBJ2-2; 10 bases match TRBD2. The CDR3 consists of 19 residues. V lost 5 bases to trimming and J lost 6 bases; unmatched junction nucleotides: 18. Germline loops: CDR1 SGHTA, CDR2 FQGTGA. CDR3 amino acids: CASSLRGGLATTRAGELFF. Here the CDR3 DNA reads TGTGCCAGCAGCCTTCGGGGGGGACTAGCGACGACGAGGGCCGGGGAGCTGTTTTTT.

This clonotype has just a few counts. The rearrangement uses TRBV29-1 and TRBJ2-3, with 8 bases matching TRBD1. Germline assignment: CDR1 SQVTM and CDR2 ANQGSEA. The CDR3 totals 15 residues. After removal of 3 bases from V and 0 bases from J, the junction contained 5 bases not matched to a gene. The CDR3 DNA sequence: TGCAGCGTTGATGGGGGGACAGGAAGCACAGATACGCAGTATTTT. Protein product: CSVDGGTGSTDTQYF.